Listed below are T cell receptor beta chains from one sample, sequenced in a study of tumor-infiltrating lymphocytes in primary liver carcinoma. TCRdb reprocessed the multiplex PCR reads with MiXCR, giving one entry per CDR3 protein. Seen here are roughly 100,000 distinct CDR3 sequences, 55% to 75% observed once, and the top ten hold about 9.2%. The source material was liver tumor tissue from sampling region 5. The receptor source for this set is a woman aged 55-70 years with primary liver carcinoma and hepatitis B virus infection. Each CDR3 is given with its conserved first and last residue. The D gene is left open where the match is weak. Rows give clone size only sometimes, using once, few, many, or a class for an expanded clone.

DNA: TGCGCCAGCAGCTTAGGACTGGCCGCCTACAATGAGCAGTTCTTC
CDR3: CASSLGLAAYNEQFF
J: TRBJ2-1
size: -
D: -
V: TRBV5-1

DNA: TGTGCCAGCAGTGGTGGGGGTCCGGGCTACACCTTC
CDR3: CASSGGGPGYTF
J: TRBJ1-2
size: many
D: -
V: TRBV6-6

DNA: TGTCCCAGCAGTTTAGGTTCTAGCGGGAGGTCGTCTTACAATGAGCAGTTCTTC
CDR3: CPSSLGSSGRSSYNEQFF
J: TRBJ2-1
size: -
D: TRBD2
V: TRBV12-3/TRBV12-4

DNA: TGTGCCAGCAGCCTGGATGGGAGGTCCTACAATGAGCGGTTCTTC
CDR3: CASSLDGRSYNERFF
J: TRBJ2-1
size: -
D: -
V: TRBV5-6

DNA: TGTGCTAGCAGCGCCGGGACTAGCTCTGGGGCCAACGTCGTGACTTTC
CDR3: CASSAGTSSGANVVTF
J: TRBJ2-6
size: once
D: TRBD2
V: TRBV6-4

DNA: TGCGCCAGCAGCTTTGAAGCGGCCTACAATGAGCAGTTCTTC
CDR3: CASSFEAAYNEQFF
J: TRBJ2-1
size: many
D: -
V: TRBV5-1

DNA: TGTGCCAGCAGCGCCCCCCGACTAGTTGGTAATGAGCAGTTCTTC
CDR3: CASSAPRLVGNEQFF
J: TRBJ2-1
size: -
D: -
V: TRBV7-9

DNA: TGTGCCAGCAGCTACTCGGCAGAGCGGGGCTATGAGCAGTACTTC
CDR3: CASSYSAERGYEQYF
J: TRBJ2-7
size: -
D: TRBD2
V: TRBV11-2

DNA: TGTGCCTGCACCCGGTGGGAGAAAGGCTACACCTTC
CDR3: CACTRWEKGYTF
J: TRBJ1-2
size: -
D: -
V: TRBV12-3/TRBV12-4

DNA: TGCAGCGTCGGGGCGGGGGGCTATGGCTACACCTTC
CDR3: CSVGAGGYGYTF
J: TRBJ1-2
size: many
D: -
V: TRBV29-1

DNA: TGTGCCAGCAGCCCCAACTTCCCTAGGGAGGGCTCCTACGAGCAGTGCTTC
CDR3: CASSPNFPREGSYEQCF
J: TRBJ2-7
size: -
D: TRBD2
V: TRBV11-2

DNA: TGCGCCAGCAGCTTGCTTGGCTCTGGAAACGCCGTATATTTT
CDR3: CASSLLGSGNAVYF
J: TRBJ1-3
size: -
D: -
V: TRBV5-1

DNA: TGTGCCACCTGGACAGGGGCCTACGAGCAGTACTTC
CDR3: CATWTGAYEQYF
J: TRBJ2-7
size: many
D: TRBD1
V: TRBV10-3

DNA: TGTGCCGGCAGCTCCGGGACTAGCCTTAACAGCGGGGAGCTGTTTTTT
CDR3: CAGSSGTSLNSGELFF
J: TRBJ2-2
size: -
D: TRBD2
V: TRBV6-1

DNA: TGTGCCACCAGTTCGGGGACATACCTCTCTGGGGCCAACGTCCTGACTTTC
CDR3: CATSSGTYLSGANVLTF
J: TRBJ2-6
size: -
D: -
V: TRBV28

DNA: TGTGTCAGCAGCTTAAAGGGAGGAAGTATCGGTGAGCAGTCCTTC
CDR3: CVSSLKGGSIGEQSF
J: TRBJ2-1
size: -
D: -
V: TRBV11-2

DNA: TGTGCCAGCAGTTTCCTTGGGGCTAACGGAGGATACAATGAGCAGTTCTTC
CDR3: CASSFLGANGGYNEQFF
J: TRBJ2-1
size: -
D: -
V: TRBV11-2

DNA: TGTGCCATCAGCGAGGGGGGTAACTATGGCTACACCTTC
CDR3: CAISEGGNYGYTF
J: TRBJ1-2
size: many
D: -
V: TRBV10-3

DNA: TGTGCCAGCAGCTTAAACCGGCTCTCATACAATGAGCAGTTCTTC
CDR3: CASSLNRLSYNEQFF
J: TRBJ2-1
size: -
D: -
V: TRBV5-4

DNA: TGTGCCAGCAGTGACGGGCGGGAGGGCCTTAGTGAGCAGTTCTTC
CDR3: CASSDGREGLSEQFF
J: TRBJ2-1
size: many
D: TRBD2
V: TRBV6-4

DNA: TGTGCCACCTTACCCCCATACCCTAGTAATGAGCAGTTCTTC
CDR3: CATLPPYPSNEQFF
J: TRBJ2-1
size: many
D: -
V: TRBV28

DNA: TGTGCCAGCAGCTTAGCCCCCGGGACTATCGGGAGGGACTACAATGAGCAGTTCTTC
CDR3: CASSLAPGTIGRDYNEQFF
J: TRBJ2-1
size: -
D: TRBD2
V: TRBV7-9

DNA: TGTGCCAGCATAGAACCAGAGGTGGTAGCTGAAGCTTTCTTT
CDR3: CASIEPEVVAEAFF
J: TRBJ1-1
size: -
D: -
V: TRBV6-2/TRBV6-3

DNA: TGTGCCAGCAGTTGGGCAGGGGGAGCAGATACGCAGTATTTT
CDR3: CASSWAGGADTQYF
J: TRBJ2-3
size: many
D: TRBD1
V: TRBV12-3/TRBV12-4

DNA: TGTACCAGTAGTTTATTAGACAATGAGCAGTTCTTC
CDR3: CTSSLLDNEQFF
J: TRBJ2-1
size: -
D: -
V: TRBV19

DNA: TGTGCCAGCAGTCACCCTACAGGACCCGGACTAGCGGGAGCCTACGAGCAGTACTTC
CDR3: CASSHPTGPGLAGAYEQYF
J: TRBJ2-7
size: many
D: TRBD2
V: TRBV6-5

DNA: TGCAGTGCTCCCAGGGCAGGGTCAGCCTACGAGCAGTACTTC
CDR3: CSAPRAGSAYEQYF
J: TRBJ2-7
size: -
D: -
V: TRBV20-1

DNA: TGTGCCAGCATCTTAGACAGGGAGGATACGCAGTATTTT
CDR3: CASILDREDTQYF
J: TRBJ2-3
size: few
D: TRBD1
V: TRBV11-1

DNA: TGTGCCATCAGTGTTCGAGCGGGAGGGCTAGGCCTGGAGACCCAGTACTTC
CDR3: CAISVRAGGLGLETQYF
J: TRBJ2-5
size: -
D: TRBD2
V: TRBV6-1

DNA: TGTACCAGCACCAGGAAGGAGATCTACAATGAGCAGTTCTTC
CDR3: CTSTRKEIYNEQFF
J: TRBJ2-1
size: -
D: -
V: TRBV6-1

DNA: TGCGCCAGCAGCTTGTTTGGACCAGCGGGAGTAGGGAGCAATGGGCAGTTCTTC
CDR3: CASSLFGPAGVGSNGQFF
J: TRBJ2-1
size: -
D: TRBD2
V: TRBV5-1

DNA: TGTGCCAGTAGCTCCGACAGGGGAACTAGCAGTTTAACCGGAGTGACCCAGTACTTC
CDR3: CASSSDRGTSSLTGVTQYF
J: TRBJ2-5
size: -
D: TRBD1
V: TRBV11-3

DNA: TGCAGCGTTACAGGCCCCGCAACTAATGAAAAACTGTTTTTT
CDR3: CSVTGPATNEKLFF
J: TRBJ1-4
size: -
D: -
V: TRBV29-1

DNA: TGTGCCTGGAGTATACGATCAAGATCATTCTTTCAAGAGACCCAGTACTTC
CDR3: CAWSIRSRSFFQETQYF
J: TRBJ2-5
size: -
D: -
V: TRBV30

DNA: TGTGCCCTTGAGGGACAGAACACCGGGGAGCTGTTTTTT
CDR3: CALEGQNTGELFF
J: TRBJ2-2
size: -
D: -
V: TRBV19

DNA: TGTGCCATCAGTGCTTGGGACCGTGTTTTTGGGGCCAACGTCCTGACTTTC
CDR3: CAISAWDRVFGANVLTF
J: TRBJ2-6
size: many
D: -
V: TRBV10-3

DNA: TGTGCCAGCAGCCCCACTAGCGTCCAAGAGACCCAGTACTTC
CDR3: CASSPTSVQETQYF
J: TRBJ2-5
size: many
D: TRBD2
V: TRBV11-2

DNA: TGTGCCAGCAATAATAGGGAGATGGGAGATACGCAGTATTTT
CDR3: CASNNREMGDTQYF
J: TRBJ2-3
size: medium-sized
D: -
V: TRBV11-2

DNA: TGTGCCAGCGCGGGGAACACCGGGGAGCTGTTTTTT
CDR3: CASAGNTGELFF
J: TRBJ2-2
size: many
D: -
V: TRBV6-1

DNA: TGTGCCAGCAGTGACAGGACGGGGGGCACAGATACGCAGTATTTT
CDR3: CASSDRTGGTDTQYF
J: TRBJ2-3
size: -
D: -
V: TRBV6-4

DNA: TGTGCCAGCAGCTTAAGCGGTCGGGAGGTGGCGCCCGGCTCTCTCTCTGGGGCCAACGTCCTGACTTTC
CDR3: CASSLSGREVAPGSLSGANVLTF
J: TRBJ2-6
size: -
D: TRBD2
V: TRBV7-3

DNA: TGTGCCATCAGTGAGCCACCCTACGAGCAGTACTTC
CDR3: CAISEPPYEQYF
J: TRBJ2-7
size: many
D: -
V: TRBV10-3

DNA: TGTGCCAGCAGCCTTTGGGGGACCTCCTACGAGCTGCACTTC
CDR3: CASSLWGTSYELHF
J: TRBJ2-7
size: -
D: -
V: TRBV11-1

DNA: TGTGCCAGCTCAATCCAGGGAGGGTCCTACAATGAGCAGTTCTTC
CDR3: CASSIQGGSYNEQFF
J: TRBJ2-1
size: -
D: TRBD2
V: TRBV18

DNA: TGTGCCAGCAGTACTGGACTGGCGGGGGAACGAGAGACACAGTACTTC
CDR3: CASSTGLAGERETQYF
J: TRBJ2-5
size: -
D: TRBD2
V: TRBV6-2/TRBV6-3

DNA: TGTGCCAGCAGGGTCGCATCGGGGCGCCGTTCCTCCCGGGAGCTGTTTTTT
CDR3: CASRVASGRRSSRELFF
J: TRBJ2-2
size: -
D: -
V: TRBV5-6

DNA: TGCGCCAGCAGCTTTGCGGCAGGGGGCCCGAACACTGATGCTTTCTTT
CDR3: CASSFAAGGPNTDAFF
J: TRBJ1-1
size: -
D: TRBD1
V: TRBV5-1

DNA: TGTGCCAGCAGCTTAACTCCCTGCGAACAGTACTTC
CDR3: CASSLTPCEQYF
J: TRBJ2-7
size: -
D: -
V: TRBV13

DNA: TGTGTCAGCAGTCCGCAGGGACTAGCGGTCCACAATGAGCAGTTCTTC
CDR3: CVSSPQGLAVHNEQFF
J: TRBJ2-1
size: -
D: TRBD2
V: TRBV6-5

DNA: TGCAGCGATAGACTAGCGGGATCCGAGCACTACTTC
CDR3: CSDRLAGSEHYF
J: TRBJ2-7
size: -
D: TRBD2
V: TRBV29-1

DNA: TGTGCCAGCAGCTTATTCCAGGGGGAAGTTAGTGCACAGTATTTT
CDR3: CASSLFQGEVSAQYF
J: TRBJ2-3
size: -
D: TRBD1
V: TRBV11-3

DNA: TGTGCCAGCAGCTTAAACCCCTTCGGGCAATCCTACGAGCAGTACTTC
CDR3: CASSLNPFGQSYEQYF
J: TRBJ2-7
size: medium-sized
D: -
V: TRBV11-1

DNA: TGCAGCGCCACGGGGCACTCGGACGAGGAGCTGTTTTTT
CDR3: CSATGHSDEELFF
J: TRBJ2-2
size: -
D: -
V: TRBV29-1

DNA: TGTGCCAGCAGCCATGGTAACGGGAGTTTGTCAGATACGCGATATTTT
CDR3: CASSHGNGSLSDTRYF
J: TRBJ2-3
size: -
D: -
V: TRBV11-2

DNA: TGTGTCAGCAGCTTAGATTGGGGAGCGGGAAGCCGGCAGTACTTC
CDR3: CVSSLDWGAGSRQYF
J: TRBJ2-7
size: few
D: TRBD2
V: TRBV11-2